The 17 T cell receptor beta chains presented below share a single source sample, sequenced in a study of blood T cells in healthy people across ages. For the second PCR, which ran for 7 to 11 cycles, a sample-barcoded 5' primer and a J-beta primer mix were used. TCRdb fed the 5' RACE reads into MiXCR, producing one record per CDR3 protein. The repertoire has under 800,000 distinct CDR3 sequences, 20% to 25% of them found once; the top ten carry under 4%. Sample: blood. The source of these receptors is a man between 65 and 85 years old in good health.

This clonotype was seen a few times. A much larger clone differs by one base, so this may be a read error. The chain recombines TRBV27 with TRBJ2-7; D is undetermined. Germline V gene lookup returns CDR1 MNHEY and CDR2 SMNVEV (reference sequence). V was trimmed by 2 bases and J by 2 bases, leaving 10 bases between them. CDR3 length equals 14 residues. CDR3 protein: CASSLRVAPYEQYF. The DNA of the CDR3 is TGTGCCAGCAGTTTAAGAGTGGCTCCCTACGAGCAGTACTTC.

This clonotype was observed a few times. The chain links TRBV10-3 to TRBJ1-1, with D possibly matching TRBD1 (5 bases). Germline CDR1 reads ENHRY; CDR2 reads SYGVKD. The CDR3 has 15 residues. V lost 3 bases to trimming and J lost 3 bases, with 14 bases between them. CDR3: CAISDRGPQDTEAFF. The CDR3 nucleotides are TGTGCCATCAGTGATCGGGGACCCCAAGACACTGAAGCTTTCTTT.

Concerning this clonotype itself: Since a much larger clone is just one base distant, this may be a read error. The chain couples TRBV27 to TRBJ2-1, with D perhaps TRBD2 (5 bases). The J call may be wrong; the DNA end is better matched by TRBJ2-7. The length of the CDR3 is 13 residues. CDR1 and CDR2 from the germline V gene are MNHEY and SMNVEV (reference sequence). DNA of the CDR3: TGTGCCAGCAGTTTTCACGGGATACGCGAGCAGTACTTC. This translates into CASSFHGIREQYF.

This clonotype was counted many times. The rearrangement joins TRBV4-1 to TRBJ1-3; TRBD1 matches 8 bases. The CDR3 has 16 amino acids. V shed 6 bases and J 8 bases; nucleotides not matched to a gene: 15. Germline-derived CDR1 and CDR2 are MGHRA and YSYEKL. CDR3 residues: CASSRGQGFVLDTIYF. The CDR3 DNA is TGCGCCAGCAGTCGAGGACAGGGCTTCGTGTTGGACACCATATATTTT.

CDR3 loop: CAIWDGNTEAFF. CDR3 coding DNA: TGTGCCATCTGGGACGGGAACACTGAAGCTTTCTTT. V usage is TRBV10-3 and J usage is TRBJ1-1; D is possibly TRBD1 (5 bases). CDR3 length equals 12 residues. CDR1 is ENHRY and CDR2 is SYGVKD in the germline V gene. Trimming took 8 bases from V and 1 from J, leaving 8 bases between them.

This clonotype has a handful of counts. This sequence joins TRBV7-3 and TRBJ2-1; D may be TRBD2 (6 bases). Germline V gene sequence: CDR1 SGHTA, CDR2 FQGTGA. CDR3 length: 16 amino acids. The V end was cut by 5 bases, the J end by 2 bases, with 16 bases between. The CDR3 sequence: CASSENGAGTYNEQFF. CDR3 DNA: TGTGCCAGCAGCGAAAATGGTGCGGGGACCTACAATGAGCAGTTCTTC.

This chain links TRBV20-1 with TRBJ1-1, with D tentatively TRBD1 (5 bases). The germline CDR1 and CDR2 sequences are DFQATT and SNEGSKA (reference sequence). The CDR3 length is 14 residues. V gave up 0 bases and J gave up 4 bases, with 12 bases separating them. CDR3 residues: CSARDRRGSTEAFF. In DNA, the CDR3 is TGCAGTGCTAGAGATCGCCGGGGGAGCACTGAAGCTTTCTTT.

This clonotype was counted between two and nine times. J is TRBJ1-2 and V is TRBV6-6, with 7 bases aligning to TRBD1. The CDR3 is 15 residues long. Looked up from germline, CDR1 is MNHNY and CDR2 is SVGAGI (reference sequence). The ends lost 5 bases at V and 5 bases at J; junction bases unmatched: 11. The CDR3 bases are TGTGCCAGCAGTCTTTCCTCGGGACAGAATTATGGCTACACCTTC. Residues: CASSLSSGQNYGYTF.

This sequence joins TRBV7-9 and TRBJ2-1; D might be TRBD1 (6 bases). The CDR3 covers 13 residues. Germline CDR1 and CDR2: SEHNR and FQNEAQ (reference sequence). Trimming shortened V by 2 bases and J by 10 bases, and 12 bases separated the two germline ends. The CDR3 coding sequence is TGTGCCAGCAGCTTAACGACAGGCGGGGAGCAGTTCTTC. This codes for CASSLTTGGEQFF.

Comments on this clonotype: Germline is not matched at one junction end, which may reflect a read error. The chain links TRBV20-1 to TRBJ1-1; a possible D gene is TRBD1 (5 bases). This CDR3 has 14 amino acids. Germline V gene lookup returns CDR1 DFQATT and CDR2 SNEGSKA (reference sequence). In DNA form, the CDR3 reads TGCAGTGCTGGAGACAGTAGGCGGGACACTGAAGCTTTCTTT. Translation gives CSAGDSRRDTEAFF.

This clonotype was detected a few times. The chain recombines TRBV10-3 with TRBJ2-7; D uncertain. This CDR3 spans 17 amino acids. Trimming removed 0 bases at V and 2 bases at J, with 17 bases between. Germline-derived CDR1 and CDR2 are ENHRY and SYGVKD. In DNA, the CDR3 is TGTGCCATCAGTGAGTCCTTGGTGCTGGATATTACCTACGAGCAGTACTTC. This codes for CAISESLVLDITYEQYF.

This clonotype showed up just a few times. The rearrangement uses TRBV2 and TRBJ1-1; 7 bases are a match to TRBD1. The CDR3 totals 13 residues. V shed 3 bases and J 11 bases; nucleotides not matched to a gene: 9. Germline V gene sequence: CDR1 SNHLY, CDR2 FYNNEI. This CDR3 reads CASSDQDRLFAFF. Here the CDR3 DNA reads TGTGCCAGCAGTGATCAGGACAGGTTGTTTGCTTTCTTT.

The rearrangement uses TRBV4-1 and TRBJ1-4, with a possible D match to TRBD1 (5 bases). Trimming shortened V by 1 base and J by 7 bases, and 13 bases separated the two germline ends. The CDR3 totals 15 residues. CDR1 is MGHRA and CDR2 is YSYEKL in the germline V gene. The CDR3 nucleotides are TGCGCCAGCAGCCAAGTGGGGACGTCTGGTGAAAAACTGTTTTTT. It codes for CASSQVGTSGEKLFF.

This clonotype was picked up a small number of times. The gene calls are TRBV6-5 and TRBJ2-1; 8 bases are shared with TRBD2. The length of the CDR3 is 14 residues. CDR1 is MNHEY, CDR2 SVGAGI, per germline. V lost 5 bases, J lost 5 bases, and 5 bases stayed unmatched. This CDR3 reads CASSSGSSDNEQFF. The DNA of the CDR3 is TGTGCCAGCAGTAGCGGGAGTTCGGACAATGAGCAGTTCTTC.

The genes are TRBV5-1 and TRBJ2-1; TRBD2 aligns across 12 bases. The CDR3 spans 14 residues. Losses at the gene ends were 5 bases for V and 5 bases for J; bases not matched to a gene: 2. Per the germline V gene, CDR1 is SGHRS and CDR2 is YFSETQ. In DNA form, the CDR3 reads TGCGCCAGCAGGGGACTAGCGGGTGACAATGAGCAGTTCTTC. Translation: CASRGLAGDNEQFF.

The genes are TRBV4-1 and TRBJ2-3, with 10 bases fitting TRBD2. Germline CDR1 and CDR2: MGHRA and YSYEKL. This CDR3 has 16 residues. V lost 4 bases and J lost 3; bases outside the gene matches: 7. CDR3: CASSPLSGRRTDTQYF. The CDR3 nucleotides are TGCGCCAGCAGCCCACTTAGCGGGAGGAGGACAGATACGCAGTATTTT.

The chain combines TRBV4-1 with TRBJ2-7; TRBD2 agrees at 7 bases. TRBJ2-5 matches the DNA end more closely, so the J call is doubtful. Germline V gene lookup returns CDR1 MGHRA and CDR2 YSYEKL. This CDR3 has 16 residues. The CDR3 DNA sequence: TGCGCCAGCAGCCAAGAGGGACTAATTTACCAAGAGACCCAGTACTTC. Translation gives CASSQEGLIYQETQYF.